This T cell receptor beta chain comes out of a study of T cell changes during pregnancy in multiple sclerosis. Assay used: immunoSEQ multiplex PCR; TCRdb lists only in-frame clones, some missing. This sample has 45,000 to 55,000 clones, with about 90% found just once. The V gene end was trimmed by 8 bases and the J gene end by 5 bases; junction bases not matched to a gene: 13. Germline CDR1 reads MDHEN; CDR2 reads SYDVKM. This CDR3 is built from 17 residues. This TCR was recovered from a female donor with multiple sclerosis, enrolled in a pregnancy study. The genes are TRBV28 and TRBJ2-2; 11 bases match TRBD2. The sample was CD4+ T cells from peripheral blood mononuclear cells, taken after pregnancy. CDR3 in amino acids: CASEIFSGRAGTGELFF. The CDR3 nucleotides read TGTGCCAGCGAAATTTTTAGCGGGAGGGCCGGAACCGGGGAGCTGTTTTTT.